This T cell receptor beta chain was obtained from a study of blood T cell repertoires in COVID-19. CDR3 length: 14 residues. The ends lost 1 base at V and 2 bases at J; junction bases unmatched: 1. Germline CDR1 KGHSH, CDR2 LQKENI. Generated by immunoSEQ multiplex PCR, the TCRdb table keeps only in-frame clones and is missing some. The sample carries about 120,000 clones, roughly 90% recorded once. The TCR originated in a man aged 35 to 55 with acute or convalescent COVID-19. The chain joins TRBV18 to TRBJ1-1; TRBD1 matches 7 bases. Specimen: peripheral blood. The CDR3 protein is CASSPQGANTEAFF. CDR3 DNA: TGTGCCAGCTCACCACAGGGGGCAAACACTGAAGCTTTCTTT.